This TCR beta chain derives from a study of blood T cell repertoires in COVID-19 (dated by TCRdb to 2020 to 2021). About the study as a whole: Samples covering the acute and convalescent phases of COVID-19 were provided by collaborators in the United States, Italy and Spain. The repertoires were made available in a free public database intended to serve as a resource for research on the immune response to SARS-CoV-2. The samples were drawn from the first 160 participants of the ongoing ImmuneRACE study and from 950 to 1,500 subjects provided by 6 global collaborators. The material from the prospective study consisted of cDNA or gDNA derived from T cells, B-cell-depleted T cells, or PBMCs. Subjects who had been exposed to COVID-19, were actively infected with it, or had recovered from it provided the deeply sampled blood TCRbeta repertoires that made up the dataset. Nearly every sample came with metadata listing a de-identified subject ID, COVID-19 status, age in years and sex. Where available, HLA class I and class II types were obtained from metadata supplied by the sample provider rather than from assay-based typing.

On the study overall, not on this receptor specifically: The amount of clinical and demographic metadata varied by source and participant and was provided uncurated.

The immunoSEQ Assay, a bias-controlled multiplex PCR, was used to amplify TCRbeta CDR3 regions from genomic DNA. The paper's data handling went like this. Nucleated cell counts per sample were estimated from amplification of reference gene primers within the assay. To quantify the absolute abundance of each unique TCRbeta CDR3 rearrangement, sequence reads were collapsed and filtered. For each sample, productive Simpson clonality was calculated by taking the square root of Simpson's diversity index across productive rearrangements. In TCRdb, the immuneACCESS table is reduced to in-frame sequences with V and J assigned. These tables do not hold every clone; where another copy was compared, an unresolved V gene accounts for under half, and the others remain unexplained. V, J and clone size were drawn from that table, and D and trimming were deduced from the DNA. For this sample there are 85,000 to 120,000 clones; 76% appear just once. 6.2% of the sample comes from the top ten.

One collaborating source in Seattle enrolled patients during active infection and followed them longitudinally through the course of disease. Collaborating institutions collected whole blood in K2EDTA tubes following their own protocols. Collaborator samples were shipped for TCRbeta analysis as frozen whole blood, isolated PBMCs, or DNA extracted from either sample type. Sequences SNHLY (CDR1) and FYNNEI (CDR2) are obtained from the germline V gene. V loses 5 bases of germline sequence and J loses 0 bases, and the interval between the two ends is 10 bases. The CDR3 measures 14 amino acids from cysteine to phenylalanine. Only CDR3 DNA remains: 42 bases, in frame from the first base. As concerns this clone: Its recognized antigen is unknown. No much larger clone exists at a distance of one base, and base qualities are not known.

The source material was peripheral blood. Rearrangement joined TRBV2 to TRBJ2-5; possibly the D gene is TRBD2, per 6 matching bases. The receptor was derived from a man at least 80 years old with COVID-19, enrolled during active disease. The CDR3 here reads CASSPRDYQETQYF. DNA sequence: TGTGCCAGCAGTCCCCGGGACTACCAAGAGACCCAGTACTTC.